This is a list of T cell receptor beta chains from one sample in a study of OX40 agonist ivuxolimab in advanced cancers. Data came from immunoSEQ multiplex PCR; TCRdb stores just in-frame clones and leaves some out. The sample shows 15,000 or so clones, about 75% of them seen only once. The sample consisted of CD4+ or CD8+ T cells sorted from blood, taken in a trial of the OX40 agonist ivuxolimab. The source of these receptors is an adult with an advanced solid tumor such as melanoma, head and neck, liver or kidney cancer. The CDR3 runs from the conserved cysteine through the conserved F or W. D genes are given only for firm matches. Expanded clones are given a class, and other clones once, few, many or no size at all.

TRBJ2-5 | TRBD2 | TRBV4-3 | NA | CASSQESLLAGGHFETQYF | TGCGCCAGCAGCCAAGAATCCCTACTAGCGGGGGGGCATTTTGAGACCCAGTACTTC
TRBJ1-2 | NA | TRBV19 | NA | CASSITSNYGYTF | TGTGCCAGTAGTATCACTTCTAACTATGGCTACACCTTC
TRBJ2-1 | TRBD2 | TRBV13 | once | CASSPRGGGGYNEQFF | TGTGCCAGCAGCCCCCGTGGCGGGGGGGGCTACAATGAGCAGTTCTTC
TRBJ1-1 | NA | TRBV25-1 | once | CASSQAKGTEAFF | TGCGCCAGCAGCCAGGCGAAGGGCACTGAAGCTTTCTTT
TRBJ2-2 | NA | TRBV19 | once | CASSIVANTGELFF | TGTGCCAGTAGTATAGTAGCGAACACCGGGGAGCTGTTTTTT
TRBJ2-2 | TRBD1 | TRBV7-3 | NA | CASRHSEQGQRSTGELFF | TGTGCCAGCAGACATTCCGAACAGGGGCAGCGAAGCACCGGGGAGCTGTTTTTT
TRBJ1-6 | NA | TRBV25-1 | NA | CASEGGWNSPLHF | TGTGCCAGCGAGGGGGGGTGGAATTCACCCCTCCACTTT
TRBJ1-1 | NA | TRBV27 | NA | CASSTQTGFTEAFF | TGTGCCAGCAGTACCCAGACAGGCTTCACTGAAGCTTTCTTT
TRBJ1-2 | TRBD1 | TRBV19 | NA | CASSMGTGVFYGYTF | TGTGCCAGTAGTATGGGGACAGGGGTATTCTATGGCTACACCTTC
TRBJ1-1 | NA | TRBV5-5 | NA | CASSLGGGNTEAFF | TGTGCCAGCAGCTTGGGGGGCGGAAACACTGAAGCTTTCTTT
TRBJ1-2 | NA | TRBV4-3 | NA | CASSQDSSLNYGYTF | TGCGCCAGCAGCCAAGATTCGAGCCTGAACTATGGCTACACCTTC
TRBJ1-2 | NA | TRBV4-3 | NA | CASSQDRDTYYGYTF | TGCGCCAGCAGCCAAGATCGCGACACGTACTATGGCTACACCTTC
TRBJ1-4 | NA | TRBV9 | NA | CASSVSGGNEKLFF | TGTGCCAGCAGCGTAAGCGGGGGTAATGAAAAACTGTTTTTT
TRBJ2-3 | TRBD2 | TRBV7-2 | NA | CASSFGGGADTQYF | TGTGCCAGCAGCTTCGGCGGGGGGGCAGATACGCAGTATTTT
TRBJ2-3 | NA | TRBV2 | once | CASSESSGSDTQYF | TGTGCCAGCAGTGAATCTTCAGGATCAGATACGCAGTATTTT
TRBJ2-7 | NA | TRBV15 | NA | CATTVTRGMGVYEQYF | TGTGCCACCACCGTTACCCGGGGAATGGGCGTATACGAGCAGTACTTC
TRBJ2-2 | NA | TRBV9 | few | CASSVVETGELFF | TGTGCCAGCAGCGTAGTAGAGACCGGGGAGCTGTTTTTT
TRBJ1-1 | NA | TRBV7-9 | NA | CASSLAIRVPEAFF | TGTGCCAGCAGCTTAGCGATTCGGGTACCTGAAGCTTTCTTT
TRBJ2-2 | NA | TRBV6-6 | once | CASSYYGGQGELFF | TGTGCCAGCAGTTATTATGGGGGACAAGGGGAGCTGTTTTTT
TRBJ2-1 | NA | TRBV15 | NA | CATFSHPGAVNEQFF | TGTGCCACCTTCTCCCACCCGGGGGCGGTCAATGAGCAGTTCTTC
TRBJ1-4 | TRBD1 | TRBV7-9 | NA | CASSPLGGSNEKLFF | TGTGCCAGCAGCCCTTTAGGGGGCTCTAATGAAAAACTGTTTTTT
TRBJ1-4 | NA | TRBV6-5 | once | CASQLGEKLFF | TGTGCCAGCCAGTTAGGCGAAAAACTGTTTTTT
TRBJ1-2 | NA | TRBV21-1 | NA | CASRPDRCYTF | TGTGCCAGCAGGCCGGATCGCTGCTACACCTTC
TRBJ2-1 | NA | TRBV15 | NA | CATSRTALYNEQFF | TGTGCCACCAGCAGAACGGCCCTCTACAATGAGCAGTTCTTC
TRBJ2-1 | NA | TRBV4-3 | NA | CASSQARAAYNEQFF | TGCGCCAGCAGCCAAGCCAGGGCAGCCTACAATGAGCAGTTCTTC
TRBJ1-1 | NA | TRBV6-6 | NA | CASSYPPRNTEAFF | TGTGCCAGCAGTTACCCACCTCGAAACACTGAAGCTTTCTTT
TRBJ2-1 | NA | TRBV9 | NA | CASSVVGQGSDNEQFF | TGTGCCAGCAGCGTAGTCGGGCAGGGCTCCGACAATGAGCAGTTCTTC
TRBJ2-5 | TRBD1 | TRBV7-2 | NA | CASSLGRGRGLETQYF | TGTGCCAGCAGCTTAGGACGGGGCAGGGGGCTGGAGACCCAGTACTTC
TRBJ1-2 | NA | TRBV2 | NA | CASSEWARGTYGYTF | TGTGCCAGCAGTGAGTGGGCCAGGGGCACCTATGGCTACACCTTC
TRBJ2-7 | TRBD1 | TRBV7-7 | NA | CASSLGQGISYEQYF | TGTGCTAGCAGCTTAGGACAGGGTATATCCTACGAGCAGTACTTC
TRBJ1-1 | NA | TRBV6-5 | few | CASSSTNEAFF | TGTGCCAGCAGTTCGACGAATGAAGCTTTCTTT
TRBJ2-1 | NA | TRBV15 | NA | CATSRDERGDEQFF | TGTGCCACCAGCAGAGATGAACGGGGTGATGAGCAGTTCTTC